Shown below are 21 T cell receptor beta chains from a single sample sequenced in a study of response to subunit inactivated influenza vaccine. TCRdb reprocessed the RT-PCR reads via MiXCR and lists one record per CDR3 protein. The sample records approximately 520,000 distinct CDR3 sequences, about 25% being singletons. The specimen was CD4+ T cells sorted from PBMCs, collected more than 4 days after vaccination. Every receptor here comes from a man aged 50 to 60 who received an inactivated influenza vaccine.

This clonotype was seen many times. The chain is built from TRBV5-1 and TRBJ1-5, with D unresolved. The CDR3 runs 15 residues. CDR1 and CDR2 (germline): SGHRS, YFSETQ. V was pared by 2 bases and J by 7 bases, with 16 bases between. DNA for the CDR3: TGCGCCAGCAGCTTAAATGGCGGCGGGAACCAGCCCCAGCATTTT. Protein sequence: CASSLNGGGNQPQHF.

V and J are TRBV12-3 or TRBV12-4 and TRBJ1-4; perhaps TRBD1 as D (5 bases). V shed 10 bases and J shed 0 bases, with 27 bases lying between them. The CDR3 runs 19 residues. CDR3 in amino acids: CANKITGLTVAATNEKLFF. CDR3 bases: TGTGCCAACAAGATTACAGGATTAACCGTTGCGGCAACTAATGAAAAACTGTTTTTT.

This clonotype was observed a few times. The chain combines TRBV20-1 with TRBJ1-2; D is undetermined. CDR3 size: 13 residues. Germline V gives CDR1 DFQATT, CDR2 SNEGSKA (reference sequence). Trimming pared 5 bases from V and 0 bases from J, leaving 10 bases between. The CDR3 DNA reads as TGCAGTGCTGGTCCCCTACCTAACTATGGCTACACCTTC. Amino acid sequence: CSAGPLPNYGYTF.

This clonotype was counted a few times. This CDR3 reads CSARDRVTDTQYF. CDR3 DNA sequence: TGCAGTGCTAGAGATAGAGTAACAGATACGCAGTATTTT. The rearrangement links TRBV20-1 to TRBJ2-3; unclear D gene. Trimming left V 0 bases short and J 3 bases short, with 7 bases between. The germline gives CDR1 DFQATT, CDR2 SNEGSKA (reference sequence). CDR3 length: 13 amino acids.

The V and J genes are TRBV24-1 and TRBJ2-3, with 13 bases matching TRBD2. With V trimmed by 3 bases and J by 4 bases, 3 bases remained unmatched. Looked up from germline, CDR1 is KGHDR and CDR2 is SFDVKD. The CDR3 is 16 residues long. In nucleotides, the CDR3 is TGTGCCACCAGTGATCGGACTAGCGGGAGTTCAGATACGCAGTATTTT. Its translation: CATSDRTSGSSDTQYF.

This clonotype appeared a few times. The rearrangement joins TRBV25-1 to TRBJ1-6; tentative D call: TRBD1 (5 bases). Between the trimmed V and J ends, which lost 3 bases and 0 bases, there was a span of 15 bases. Looked up from germline, CDR1 is MGHDK and CDR2 is SYGVNS. This CDR3 has 18 amino acids. CDR3 sequence (DNA): TGTGCCAGCAGTGAGGAGGAGGGGTTTAGCTCCTATAATTCACCCCTCCACTTT. This sequence encodes CASSEEEGFSSYNSPLHF.

V gene TRBV20-1 combines with J gene TRBJ2-2; D perhaps matches TRBD2 (7 bases). The V gene's germline CDR1 is DFQATT and CDR2 SNEGSKA (reference sequence). V was pared by 1 base and J by 0 bases, with 21 bases between. The CDR3 contains 19 residues. The DNA for the CDR3 is TGCAGTGCTAGAGCGGGGGGCGAGTGGGGACCGACGAACACCGGGGAGCTGTTTTTT. Translated: CSARAGGEWGPTNTGELFF.

The sample holds a few counts of this clonotype. One end of the junction is discordant with germline, which a read error may explain. The genes are TRBV7-3 and TRBJ2-1; 11 nucleotides align to TRBD1. The CDR3 length is 16 residues. Germline CDR1 is SGHTA and CDR2 is FQGTGA. The chain's CDR3 is CASSLTGTGGYNEQFF. DNA of the CDR3: TGTGCCAGCAGCCTAACCGGGACAGGGGGCTACAATGAGCAGTTCTTC.

This clonotype came up a few times. The chain combines TRBV28 with TRBJ1-1, with TRBD1 identical over 7 bases. The CDR3 sequence is 14 residues long. The germline gives CDR1 MDHEN, CDR2 SYDVKM. Germline trimming cut 9 bases from V and 0 bases from J; bases unmatched to any gene: 7. CDR3: CASRTGPMNTEAFF. CDR3 nucleotide sequence: TGTGCCAGTCGGACAGGTCCCATGAACACTGAAGCTTTCTTT.

This clonotype has more than one count but fewer than ten. This sequence joins TRBV20-1 and TRBJ2-5; D not resolved. Trimming shortened V by 6 bases and J by 5 bases, and 19 bases separated the two germline ends. The length of the CDR3 is 14 residues. Germline V lookup: CDR1 DFQATT, CDR2 SNEGSKA (reference sequence). The CDR3 DNA follows: TGCAGTGCCCCCATGGCGGCCCGCCAGGAGACCCAGTACTTC. Translation gives CSAPMAARQETQYF.

This clonotype was found a few times. The chain combines TRBV6-2 or TRBV6-3 with TRBJ2-1; D may be TRBD2 (5 bases). This CDR3 is built from 14 residues. Between the trimmed V and J ends, which lost 2 bases and 3 bases, there was a span of 8 bases. CDR1 is MNHEY and CDR2 is SVGEGT in the germline V gene. CDR3 sequence reads: CASSYRRYYNEQFF. The CDR3 region has the DNA TGTGCCAGCAGTTACAGGAGGTACTACAATGAGCAGTTCTTC.

This clonotype was counted only a few times. This chain joins TRBV11-2 and TRBJ2-4; 7 bases line up with TRBD1. The CDR3 spans 14 residues. J lost 15 bases, V lost 1 base, and 12 bases had no gene match. The germline V gene encodes CDR1 SGHAT and CDR2 FQNNGV. CDR3 sequence (DNA): TGTGCCAGCAGCTTAGGGGCGGCAGGGGGATTCGGGTACTTC. Its translation: CASSLGAAGGFGYF.

This rearrangement joins TRBV30 to TRBJ2-2, with D unclear. Trimming took off 0 bases at V and 4 bases at J, with 9 bases between the two ends. The CDR3 is made up of 14 amino acids. In germline, CDR1 is GTSNPN, CDR2 SVGIG (reference sequence). DNA for the CDR3: TGTGCCTGGAGTGTACTGGCGAGCACCGGGGAGCTGTTTTTT. This codes for CAWSVLASTGELFF.

In its sample, this clonotype was seen a few times. The chain couples TRBV29-1 to TRBJ1-4; no clear D gene. Germline loops: CDR1 SQVTM, CDR2 ANQGSEA. V lost 6 bases to trimming and J lost 7 bases, with 12 bases between them. The CDR3 is 12 residues long. The CDR3 protein is CSVKDALEKLFF. CDR3 sequence (DNA): TGCAGCGTGAAGGACGCACTTGAAAAACTGTTTTTT.

This chain joins TRBV28 and TRBJ2-7; tentatively, D is TRBD2 (6 bases). This CDR3 has 13 amino acids. V gave up 6 bases and J gave up 3 bases, with 12 bases separating them. The germline CDR1 and CDR2 sequences are MDHEN and SYDVKM. The chain's CDR3 is CASRREMGYEQYF. The CDR3 DNA is TGTGCCAGCAGACGGGAGATGGGCTACGAGCAGTACTTC.

J is TRBJ1-2 and V is TRBV5-6, with TRBD1 identical over 7 bases. The V segment lost 4 bases and the J segment 2 bases; nucleotides outside the gene matches: 14. CDR3 length equals 17 residues. The germline gives CDR1 SGHDT, CDR2 YYEEEE. CDR3 in DNA: TGTGCCAGCAGCCCAGCGGCCAGGGGGAGATACAACTATGGCTACACCTTC. Translation: CASSPAARGRYNYGYTF.

This clonotype was counted a single time. This chain links TRBV7-2 with TRBJ1-4; D may be TRBD1 (5 bases). CDR1 is SGHTA and CDR2 is FQGNSA in the germline V gene. Trimming removed 5 bases from V and 4 bases from J, with 17 bases in between. The CDR3 runs to 16 residues. CDR3 nucleotide sequence: TGTGCCAGCAGCCCCAACATGGGACGGTTTAATGAAAAACTGTTTTTT. Its translation: CASSPNMGRFNEKLFF.

This clonotype was detected only once. DNA for the CDR3: TGTGCCTGGAGCGCACAGGGCTACGAGCAGTACTTC. Translating gives CAWSAQGYEQYF. The chain recombines TRBV30 with TRBJ2-7; tentatively, D is TRBD1 (6 bases). The CDR3 loop spans 12 amino acids. Germline assignment: CDR1 GTSNPN and CDR2 SVGIG (reference sequence). V dropped 3 bases and J dropped 3 bases, with 9 bases sitting between them.

This clonotype has more than one count but fewer than ten. The chain combines TRBV4-1 with TRBJ2-7, with D possibly matching TRBD1 (5 bases). V gave up 2 bases and J gave up 5 bases, with 13 bases separating them. CDR1 MGHRA and CDR2 YSYEKL come from the germline V gene. This CDR3 has 14 residues. In DNA, the CDR3 is TGCGCCAGCAGCCAAACACAGGTTATGAACGAGCAGTACTTC. It encodes CASSQTQVMNEQYF.

The table lists this clonotype with a few counts. This rearrangement joins TRBV5-6 to TRBJ2-7; D may be TRBD1 or TRBD2 (5 bases each). V lost 3 bases and J lost 12, with 16 bases in between. Germline V CDR1 and CDR2: SGHDT, YYEEEE. There are 12 residues in the CDR3. The CDR3 loop is CASSSGLAGAYF. CDR3 bases: TGTGCCAGCAGCTCGGGGTTGGCCGGGGCGTACTTC. Filled out from reference TRBV5-6 and TRBJ2-7, the complete variable domain reads DAGVTQSPTHLIKTRGQQVTLRCSPKSGHDTVSWYQQALGQGPQFIFQYYEEEERQRGNFPDRFSGHQFPNYSSELNVNALLLGDSALYLCASSSGLAGAYFGPGTRLTVT.

This rearrangement joins TRBV28 to TRBJ1-5, with D possibly matching TRBD1 (6 bases). Between the trimmed V and J ends, which lost 4 bases and 1 base, there was a span of 11 bases. The germline CDR1 and CDR2 sequences are MDHEN and SYDVKM. The CDR3 spans 15 residues. CDR3 in amino acids: CASSSPDRSNQPQHF. The CDR3 DNA is TGTGCCAGCAGTTCCCCAGACAGGAGCAATCAGCCCCAGCATTTT.